The next 9 T cell receptor beta chains were all read from a single sample in a study of PD-1 blockade in classical Hodgkin lymphoma. TCRdb's copy holds only in-frame clones and misses some; the assay was immunoSEQ multiplex PCR. The sample contains roughly 90,000 clones, 75% to 85% of which appear only once. The time point is: cycle 4 day 1 (C4D1), after 6 weeks of nivolumab. Brentuximab vedotin exposure varied, and every patient relapsed after autologous stem cell transplantation. Here the sequenced sample was peripheral blood mononuclear cells (PBMCs), taken before the fourth cycle of nivolumab. These receptors all stem from a human donor with classical Hodgkin lymphoma.

The chain carries TRBV5-6 and TRBJ1-2; D uncertain. The CDR3 spans 14 residues. The germline V gene encodes CDR1 SGHDT and CDR2 YYEEEE. V lost 7 bases and J lost 8, with 21 bases in between. CDR3 loop: CASFQLAAGRGYTF. CDR3 sequence (DNA): TGTGCCAGCTTTCAACTGGCGGCGGGGAGAGGCTACACCTTC.

J is TRBJ1-1 and V is TRBV6-1; D might be TRBD1 (6 bases). CDR1 is MNHNS, CDR2 SASEGT, per germline. Trimming stripped 6 bases from V and 4 bases from J, with 18 bases between. The CDR3 is 15 amino acids. For the CDR3, the DNA is TGTGCCAGCAGCCTTTCAGGAGGGGGGGGCACTGAAGCTTTCTTT. Translation: CASSLSGGGGTEAFF.

This sequence joins TRBV5-6 and TRBJ2-5, with 8 nucleotides matching TRBD1. The DNA end lines up better with TRBJ2-7; the J call may be wrong. Looked up from germline, CDR1 is SGHDT and CDR2 is YYEEEE. The CDR3 length is 14 residues. DNA of the CDR3: TGTGCCAGCAGCACCCGGACAGGGAGCAACGAGCAGTACTTC. It is translated as CASSTRTGSNEQYF.

The V gene is TRBV5-1, the J gene TRBJ2-7, with TRBD1 matching over 10 bases. The V and J ends lost 0 bases and 7 bases, in that order; junction bases with no gene match: 13. The germline gives CDR1 SGHRS, CDR2 YFSETQ. The CDR3 covers 17 residues. DNA for the CDR3: TGCGCCAGCAGCTTGGGTGGGACAGGGGTTTCGAGGATGGAGCAGTACTTC. Its protein product is CASSLGGTGVSRMEQYF.

In its sample, this clone was seen a few times. The genes are TRBV2 and TRBJ1-1, with 7 bases that match TRBD1. CDR1 and CDR2 (germline): SNHLY, FYNNEI. V was pared by 7 bases and J by 5 bases, with 7 bases of the junction left unmatched. The CDR3 runs to 13 residues. CDR3 in DNA: TGTGCCAGCATTGACAGGGTGGGGACTGAAGCTTTCTTT. It encodes CASIDRVGTEAFF.

The rearrangement joins TRBV5-6 to TRBJ2-5; D gene uncertain. This CDR3 spans 13 amino acids. Germline V gene data show CDR1 as SGHDT and CDR2 as YYEEEE. With 6 bases removed from V and 4 bases from J, the gap between germline ends came to 13 bases. For the CDR3, the DNA is TGTGCCAGCACCTGGCCCGGTTTAGAGACCCAGTACTTC. Amino acid sequence: CASTWPGLETQYF. Full variable domain (rest looked up from reference TRBV5-6 and TRBJ2-5): DAGVTQSPTHLIKTRGQQVTLRCSPKSGHDTVSWYQQALGQGPQFIFQYYEEEERQRGNFPDRFSGHQFPNYSSELNVNALLLGDSALYLCASTWPGLETQYFGPGTRLLVL.

The chain couples TRBV5-8 to TRBJ1-2; D remains unclear. Per germline, CDR1 SGHTS and CDR2 YDEGEE. The CDR3 runs 12 residues. V dropped 5 bases and J dropped 3 bases, with 8 bases sitting between them. This chain's CDR3 is CASSGQHYGYTF. The CDR3 DNA reads TGTGCCAGCAGTGGGCAGCACTATGGCTACACCTTC.

V and J are TRBV10-3 and TRBJ2-2; weak D call: TRBD1 (6 bases). The CDR3 consists of 15 residues. Looked up from germline, CDR1 is ENHRY and CDR2 is SYGVKD. V was clipped by 10 bases and J by 1 base, with 16 bases between them. This CDR3 reads CATGQTPGNTGELFF. CDR3 in DNA: TGTGCCACCGGACAGACACCGGGGAACACCGGGGAGCTGTTTTTT.

The chain combines TRBV15 with TRBJ2-1, with TRBD1 matching over 9 bases. Looked up from germline, CDR1 is LNHNV and CDR2 is YYDKDF (reference sequence). The CDR3 covers 15 residues. V trimming: 1 base; J trimming: 6 bases; junction bases outside the gene matches: 4. The CDR3 DNA reads as TGTGCCACCAGCAGAGCCGGGACAGGGTTCAATGAGCAGTTCTTC. Translation gives CATSRAGTGFNEQFF.